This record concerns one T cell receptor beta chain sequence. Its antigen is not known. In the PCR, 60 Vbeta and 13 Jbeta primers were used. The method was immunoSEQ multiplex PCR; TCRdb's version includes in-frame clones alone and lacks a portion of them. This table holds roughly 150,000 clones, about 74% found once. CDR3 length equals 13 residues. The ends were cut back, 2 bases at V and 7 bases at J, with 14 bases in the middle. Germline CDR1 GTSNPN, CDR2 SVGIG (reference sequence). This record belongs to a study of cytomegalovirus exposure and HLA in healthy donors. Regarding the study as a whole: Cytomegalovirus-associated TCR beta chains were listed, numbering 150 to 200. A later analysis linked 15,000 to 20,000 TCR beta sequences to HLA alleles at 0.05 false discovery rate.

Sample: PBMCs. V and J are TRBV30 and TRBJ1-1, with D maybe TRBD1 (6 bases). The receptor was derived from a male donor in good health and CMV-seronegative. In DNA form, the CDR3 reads TGTGCCTGGAGTCTAGGAACAGGGTTTGAAGCTTTCTTT. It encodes CAWSLGTGFEAFF.